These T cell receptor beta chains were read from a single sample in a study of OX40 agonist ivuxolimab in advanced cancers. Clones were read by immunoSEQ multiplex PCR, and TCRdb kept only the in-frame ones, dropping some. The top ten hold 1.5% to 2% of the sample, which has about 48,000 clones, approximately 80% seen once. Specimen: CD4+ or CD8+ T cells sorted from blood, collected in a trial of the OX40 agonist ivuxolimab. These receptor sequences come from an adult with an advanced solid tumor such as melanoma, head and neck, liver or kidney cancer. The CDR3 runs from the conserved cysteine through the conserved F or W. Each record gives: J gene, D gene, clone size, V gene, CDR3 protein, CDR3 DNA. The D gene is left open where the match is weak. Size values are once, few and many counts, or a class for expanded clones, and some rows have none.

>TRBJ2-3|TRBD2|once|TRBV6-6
CASSRSGGSTDTQYF
TGTGCCAGCAGTAGAAGCGGGGGCAGCACAGATACGCAGTATTTT
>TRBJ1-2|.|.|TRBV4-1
CASSQELIGENYGYTF
TGCGCCAGCAGCCAAGAATTGATAGGGGAGAACTATGGCTACACCTTC
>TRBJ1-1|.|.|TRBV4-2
CASSQGRVKGVGVAFF
TGTGCCAGCAGCCAAGGACGGGTTAAGGGGGTCGGTGTAGCTTTCTTT
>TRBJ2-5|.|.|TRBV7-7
CASSLNVGISETQYF
TGTGCTAGCAGCTTAAATGTAGGGATTAGCGAGACCCAGTACTTC
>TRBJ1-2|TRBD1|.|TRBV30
CASRPPGQGMLDYGYTF
TGTGCCTCGAGACCCCCGGGACAGGGGATGTTAGACTATGGCTACACCTTC
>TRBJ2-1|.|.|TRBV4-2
CASSQDKASWFF
TGTGCCAGCAGCCAAGATAAAGCTAGTTGGTTCTTC
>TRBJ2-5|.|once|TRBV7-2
CASTMLAYGDVTQYF
TGTGCCAGCACTATGCTTGCGTACGGGGACGTGACCCAGTACTTC
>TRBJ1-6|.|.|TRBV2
CASSELSQNSPLHF
TGTGCCAGCAGTGAACTCAGTCAAAATTCACCCCTCCACTTT
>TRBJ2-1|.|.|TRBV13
CASSLRPLSSYNEQFF
TGTGCCAGCAGCTTACGGCCTCTAAGCTCCTACAATGAGCAGTTCTTC
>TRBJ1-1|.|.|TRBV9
CASSHGQLNTEAFF
TGTGCCAGCAGCCACGGACAGTTGAACACTGAAGCTTTCTTT
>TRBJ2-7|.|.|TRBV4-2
CASSQNFDPLYEQYF
TGTGCCAGCAGCCAGAACTTTGATCCTCTGTACGAGCAGTACTTC
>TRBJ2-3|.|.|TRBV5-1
CASRRTALGDTQYF
TGCGCCAGCAGAAGAACAGCGCTGGGGGATACGCAGTATTTT
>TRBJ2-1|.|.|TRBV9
CASSVGQSVGSYNEQFF
TGTGCCAGCAGCGTAGGACAGAGTGTTGGCTCCTACAATGAGCAGTTCTTC
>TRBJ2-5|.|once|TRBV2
CASTSSPTEETQYF
TGTGCCAGCACCAGCTCCCCTACGGAAGAGACCCAGTACTTC
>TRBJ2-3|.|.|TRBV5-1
CASSLSGTQGDTQYF
TGCGCCAGCAGCTTGTCTGGGACCCAAGGGGATACGCAGTATTTT
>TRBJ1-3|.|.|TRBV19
CASSLGNSGNTIYF
TGTGCCAGTAGTTTGGGGAACTCTGGAAACACCATATATTTT
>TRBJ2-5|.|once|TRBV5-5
CASSPQETQYF
TGTGCCAGCAGCCCCCAAGAGACCCAGTACTTC
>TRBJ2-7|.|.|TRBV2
CASSPTNVRSEQYF
TGTGCCAGCAGCCCCACGAATGTGCGGTCCGAGCAGTACTTC
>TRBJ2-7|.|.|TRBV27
CASSLTGKGSYEQYF
TGTGCCAGCAGTTTAACAGGGAAGGGCTCCTACGAGCAGTACTTC
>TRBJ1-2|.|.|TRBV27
CASSFRLTGGNYGYTF
TGTGCCAGCAGTTTCCGCCTGACAGGAGGGAACTATGGCTACACCTTC
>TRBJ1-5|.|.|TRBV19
CASSGKTANNQPQHF
TGTGCCAGTAGTGGCAAGACAGCGAACAATCAGCCCCAGCATTTT
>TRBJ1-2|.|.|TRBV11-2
CASSLGARSGYTF
TGTGCCAGCAGCTTAGGGGCAAGGTCGGGCTACACCTTC
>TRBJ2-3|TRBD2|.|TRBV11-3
CASSLRTSGGPTDTQYF
TGTGCCAGCAGCTTAAGGACTAGCGGGGGGCCCACAGATACGCAGTATTTT
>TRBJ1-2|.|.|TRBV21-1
CASSKGGQGGGANYGYTF
TGTGCCAGCAGCAAAGGGGGTCAGGGGGGAGGAGCCAACTATGGCTACACCTTC
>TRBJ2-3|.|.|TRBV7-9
CASSPGTATDTQYF
TGTGCCAGCAGCCCCGGGACGGCCACAGATACGCAGTATTTT
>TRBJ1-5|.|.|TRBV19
CASSIGLYSNQPQHF
TGTGCCAGTAGTATCGGCCTATATAGCAATCAGCCCCAGCATTTT
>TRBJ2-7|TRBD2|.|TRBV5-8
CASSLASGSGMQYF
TGTGCCAGCAGCTTGGCTAGCGGATCTGGAATGCAGTACTTC
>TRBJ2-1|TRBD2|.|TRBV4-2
CASSHTSGGDSYNEQFF
TGTGCCAGCAGCCATACTAGCGGGGGGGACTCCTACAATGAGCAGTTCTTC
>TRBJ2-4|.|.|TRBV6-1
CASRGDTIQYF
TGTGCCAGCCGAGGGGACACCATTCAGTACTTC
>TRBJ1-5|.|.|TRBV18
CASSSRSQPQHF
TGTGCCAGCTCCTCTCGTAGTCAGCCCCAGCATTTT
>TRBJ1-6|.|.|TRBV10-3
CAISEGNSPLHF
TGTGCCATCAGTGAGGGCAATTCACCCCTCCACTTT
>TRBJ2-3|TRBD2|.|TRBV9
CASSSPPGTSGDTQYF
TGTGCCAGCAGCTCACCTCCCGGGACTAGCGGCGATACGCAGTATTTT
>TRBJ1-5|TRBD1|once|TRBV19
CASSLIGTGGNQPQHF
TGTGCCAGTAGTCTCATAGGGACAGGCGGCAATCAGCCCCAGCATTTT
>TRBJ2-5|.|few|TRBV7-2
CASSFYRNQETQYF
TGTGCCAGCAGCTTTTACAGAAACCAAGAGACCCAGTACTTC
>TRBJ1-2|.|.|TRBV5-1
CASSYGGPGYGYTF
TGCGCCAGCAGTTACGGCGGCCCGGGGTATGGCTACACCTTC
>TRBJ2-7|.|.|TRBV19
CASSIGGWVGEQYF
TGTGCCAGTAGTATAGGAGGCTGGGTAGGCGAGCAGTACTTC
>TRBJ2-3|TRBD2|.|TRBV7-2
CASSLRTSGGRSTDTQYF
TGTGCCAGCAGCTTAAGGACTAGCGGGGGGCGCAGCACAGATACGCAGTATTTT
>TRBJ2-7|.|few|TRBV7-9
CASSPGESYEQYF
TGTGCCAGCAGCCCCGGGGAGTCCTACGAGCAGTACTTC
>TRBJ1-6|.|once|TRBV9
CASGTGRSPLHF
TGTGCCAGCGGTACAGGACGATCACCCCTCCACTTT
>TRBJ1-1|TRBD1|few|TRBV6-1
CASRGQADTEAFF
TGTGCCAGCAGGGGACAGGCAGACACTGAAGCTTTCTTT